Listed here are 9 T cell receptor beta chains from one sample, sequenced in a study of T cell responses to AZD1222 COVID-19 vaccine. Produced via immunoSEQ multiplex PCR; TCRdb's table is partial and in-frame only. Among some 99,000 clones listed, about 88% were seen once. Here the sequenced sample was peripheral blood, taken on day 0 of AZD1222 vaccination. All receptors derive from an adult in good health.

This sequence joins TRBV5-6 and TRBJ2-7; TRBD1 might be the D (6 bases). The germline V gene encodes CDR1 SGHDT and CDR2 YYEEEE. The germline V and J ends were trimmed by 4 bases and 1 base, with 6 bases remaining between them. The CDR3 is 12 amino acids. The CDR3 spells CASSGQSYEQYV. CDR3 nucleotides: TGTGCCAGCAGCGGACAGTCCTACGAGCAGTACGTC.

The chain carries TRBV6-2 or TRBV6-3 and TRBJ2-7, with D unclear. This CDR3 region has 15 residues. CDR1 MNHEY and CDR2 SVGEGT come from the germline V gene. The V and J ends lost 5 bases and 3 bases respectively, with 17 bases between them. The CDR3: CASSDQLSSGYEQYF. In DNA, the CDR3 is TGTGCCAGCAGTGACCAGTTATCCTCGGGCTACGAGCAGTACTTC.

This clone was counted a single time. The gene calls are TRBV12-3 or TRBV12-4 and TRBJ1-5, with TRBD1 matching over 7 bases. CDR3 length: 13 amino acids. The V segment lost 9 bases and the J segment 5 bases; nucleotides outside the gene matches: 7. The CDR3 nucleotides read TGTGCCAGTGCCGACAGGGCGGATCAGCCCCAGCATTTT. It encodes CASADRADQPQHF.

The chain carries TRBV27 and TRBJ2-1; 7 bases are a match to TRBD2. This CDR3 has 13 residues. V was pared by 6 bases and J by 3 bases, with 2 bases of the junction left unmatched. Per germline, CDR1 MNHEY and CDR2 SMNVEV (reference sequence). CDR3 sequence (DNA): TGTGCCAGCAGCGGACTAGTCTACAATGAGCAGTTCTTC. This encodes CASSGLVYNEQFF.

This chain links TRBV5-4 with TRBJ1-6; a weak D match, TRBD1 (6 bases). Trimming stripped 1 base from V and 8 bases from J, with 13 bases between. The CDR3 sequence is 15 residues long. The germline V gene has CDR1 SGHNT and CDR2 YYREEE (reference sequence). CDR3 sequence reads: CASSLTGRDYSPLHF. The CDR3 nucleotides read TGTGCCAGCAGCTTGACAGGGAGAGATTATTCACCCCTCCACTTT.

The chain recombines TRBV6-4 with TRBJ2-2; D gene unclear. Trimming left V 4 bases short and J 5 bases short, with 8 bases between. In germline, CDR1 is MRHNA, CDR2 SNTAGT. The CDR3 is 13 residues long. The chain's CDR3 is CASSASGTGELFF. The CDR3 DNA follows: TGTGCCAGCAGTGCTTCCGGGACCGGGGAGCTGTTTTTT.

J is TRBJ1-2 and V is TRBV19; 7 bases align to TRBD1. The CDR3 is 14 amino acids. Per the germline V gene, CDR1 is LNHDA and CDR2 is SQIVND (reference sequence). After removal of 7 bases from V and 4 bases from J, the junction contained 9 bases not matched to a gene. As DNA, the CDR3 is TGTGCCAGTACCCCAGGGGGTATGACCTATGGCTACACCTTC. Its protein product is CASTPGGMTYGYTF.

The chain recombines TRBV7-8 with TRBJ2-7; D is perhaps TRBD1 (6 bases). Trimming left V 5 bases short and J 3 bases short, with 8 bases between. Germline V gene lookup returns CDR1 SGHVS and CDR2 FQNEAQ. The CDR3 loop spans 12 amino acids. This CDR3 is CASSRDNYEQYF. The CDR3 DNA follows: TGTGCCAGCAGCCGGGACAACTACGAGCAGTACTTC.

This chain links TRBV19 with TRBJ2-2; 10 bases align to TRBD2. After removal of 3 bases from V and 5 bases from J, the junction contained 6 bases not matched to a gene. The CDR3 is 16 amino acids. Germline V gene lookup returns CDR1 LNHDA and CDR2 SQIVND (reference sequence). CDR3 sequence reads: CASSIRTSGVTGELFF. CDR3 nucleotide sequence: TGTGCCAGTAGTATTAGAACTAGCGGGGTTACCGGGGAGCTGTTTTTT.